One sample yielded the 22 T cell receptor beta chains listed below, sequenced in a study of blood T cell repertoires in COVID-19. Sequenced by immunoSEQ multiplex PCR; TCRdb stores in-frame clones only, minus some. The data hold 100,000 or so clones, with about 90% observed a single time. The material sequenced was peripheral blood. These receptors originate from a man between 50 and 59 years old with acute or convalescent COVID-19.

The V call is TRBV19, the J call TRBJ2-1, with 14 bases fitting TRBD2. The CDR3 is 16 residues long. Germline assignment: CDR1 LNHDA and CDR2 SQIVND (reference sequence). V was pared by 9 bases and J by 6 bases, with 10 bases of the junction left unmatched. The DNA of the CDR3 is TGTGCCAGCCAGTCCCTGGGACTAGCGGGGGCCAATGAGCAGTTCTTC. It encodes CASQSLGLAGANEQFF.

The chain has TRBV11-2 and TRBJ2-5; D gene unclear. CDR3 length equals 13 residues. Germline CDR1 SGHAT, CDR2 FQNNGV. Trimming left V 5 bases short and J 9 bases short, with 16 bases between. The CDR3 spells CASSPISPAAQYF. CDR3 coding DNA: TGTGCCAGCAGCCCCATCAGTCCCGCGGCCCAGTACTTC.

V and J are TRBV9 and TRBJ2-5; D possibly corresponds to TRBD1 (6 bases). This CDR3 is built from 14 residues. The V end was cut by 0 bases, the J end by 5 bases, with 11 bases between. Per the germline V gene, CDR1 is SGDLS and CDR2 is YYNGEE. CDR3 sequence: CASSVGAGAETQYF. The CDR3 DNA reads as TGTGCCAGCAGCGTAGGGGCAGGGGCTGAGACCCAGTACTTC.

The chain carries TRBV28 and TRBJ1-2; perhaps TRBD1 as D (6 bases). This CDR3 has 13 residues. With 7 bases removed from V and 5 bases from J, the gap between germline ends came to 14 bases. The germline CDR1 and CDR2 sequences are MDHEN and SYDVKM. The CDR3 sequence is CASKTGQVYGYTF. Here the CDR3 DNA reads TGTGCCAGCAAAACAGGGCAGGTATATGGCTACACCTTC.

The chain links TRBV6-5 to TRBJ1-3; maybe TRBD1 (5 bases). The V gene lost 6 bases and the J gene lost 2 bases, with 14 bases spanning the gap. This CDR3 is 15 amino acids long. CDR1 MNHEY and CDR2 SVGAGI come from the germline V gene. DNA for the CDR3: TGTGCCAGCAGGGGGCTGGGGGGAACTGGAAACACCATATATTTT. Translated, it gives CASRGLGGTGNTIYF.

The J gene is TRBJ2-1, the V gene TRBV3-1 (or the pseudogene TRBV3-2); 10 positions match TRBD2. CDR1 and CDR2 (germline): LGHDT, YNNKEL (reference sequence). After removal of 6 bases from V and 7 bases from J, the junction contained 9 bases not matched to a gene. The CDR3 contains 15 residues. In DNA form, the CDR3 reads TGTGCCAGCAGTCAGCGGGGGGGCATTTCGAATGAGCAGTTCTTC. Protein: CASSQRGGISNEQFF.

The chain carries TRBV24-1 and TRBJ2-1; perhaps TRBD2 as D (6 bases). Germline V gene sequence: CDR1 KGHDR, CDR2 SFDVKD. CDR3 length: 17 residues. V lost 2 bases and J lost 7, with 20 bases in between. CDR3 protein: CATSDSLKPGTSNEQFF. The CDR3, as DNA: TGTGCCACCAGTGATTCCCTAAAGCCCGGGACTTCGAATGAGCAGTTCTTC.

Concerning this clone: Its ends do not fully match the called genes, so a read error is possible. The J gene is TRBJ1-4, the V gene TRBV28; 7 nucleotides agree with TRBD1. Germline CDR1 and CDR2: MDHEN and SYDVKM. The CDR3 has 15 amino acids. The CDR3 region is CANSPNRGTNEKLFF. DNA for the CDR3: TGTGCCAACAGTCCGAACAGGGGAACTAATGAAAAACTGTTTTTT.

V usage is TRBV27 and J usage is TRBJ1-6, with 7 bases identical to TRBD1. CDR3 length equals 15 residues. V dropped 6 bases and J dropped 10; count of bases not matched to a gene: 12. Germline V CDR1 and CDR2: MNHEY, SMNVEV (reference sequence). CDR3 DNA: TGTGCCAGCAGAGGGTACAGGGGAAGGGGATCACCCCTCCACTTT. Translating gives CASRGYRGRGSPLHF.

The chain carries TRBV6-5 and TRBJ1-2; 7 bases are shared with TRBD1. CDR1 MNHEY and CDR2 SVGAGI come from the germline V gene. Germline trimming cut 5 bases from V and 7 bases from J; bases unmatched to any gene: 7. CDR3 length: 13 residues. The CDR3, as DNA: TGTGCCAGCAGTCCTTTTTACAGGGGTGGCTACACCTTC. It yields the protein CASSPFYRGGYTF.

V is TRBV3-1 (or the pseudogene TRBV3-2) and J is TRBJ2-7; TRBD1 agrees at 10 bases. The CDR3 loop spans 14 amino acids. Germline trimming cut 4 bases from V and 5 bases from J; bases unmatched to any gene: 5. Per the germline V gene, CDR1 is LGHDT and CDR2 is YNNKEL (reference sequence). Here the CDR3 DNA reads TGTGCCAGCAGCCGAGGGACAGGGGTGGACGAGCAGTACTTC. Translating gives CASSRGTGVDEQYF.

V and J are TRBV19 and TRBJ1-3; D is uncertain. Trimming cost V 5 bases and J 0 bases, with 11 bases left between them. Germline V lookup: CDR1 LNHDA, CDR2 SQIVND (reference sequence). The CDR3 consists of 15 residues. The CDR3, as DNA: TGTGCCAGTAGTCCAGCGCACTCCTCTGGAAACACCATATATTTT. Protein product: CASSPAHSSGNTIYF.

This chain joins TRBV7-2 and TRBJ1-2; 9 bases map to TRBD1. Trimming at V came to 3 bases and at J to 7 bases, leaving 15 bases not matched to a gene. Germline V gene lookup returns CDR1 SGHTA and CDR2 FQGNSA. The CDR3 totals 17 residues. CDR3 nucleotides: TGTGCCAGCAGCTTCGTAACAGGGGGCGCAAAACTAAGTGGCTACACCTTC. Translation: CASSFVTGGAKLSGYTF.

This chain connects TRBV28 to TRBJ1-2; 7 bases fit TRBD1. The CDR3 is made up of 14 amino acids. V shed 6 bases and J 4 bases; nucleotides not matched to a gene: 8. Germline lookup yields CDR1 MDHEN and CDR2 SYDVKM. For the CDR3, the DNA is TGTGCCAGCAGCGCGACAGGGTTCAGCTATGGCTACACCTTC. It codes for CASSATGFSYGYTF.

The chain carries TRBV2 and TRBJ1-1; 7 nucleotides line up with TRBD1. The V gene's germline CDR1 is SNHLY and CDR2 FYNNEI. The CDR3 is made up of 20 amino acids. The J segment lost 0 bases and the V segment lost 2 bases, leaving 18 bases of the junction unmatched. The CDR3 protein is CASSERRRPTRGRVNTEAFF. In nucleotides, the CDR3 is TGTGCCAGCAGTGAAAGGAGGCGCCCGACAAGGGGGCGCGTGAACACTGAAGCTTTCTTT.

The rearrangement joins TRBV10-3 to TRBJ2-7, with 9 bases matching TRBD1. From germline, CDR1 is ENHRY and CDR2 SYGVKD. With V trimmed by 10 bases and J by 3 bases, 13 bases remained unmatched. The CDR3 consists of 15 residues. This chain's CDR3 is CATQHPGQGFYEQYF. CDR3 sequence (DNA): TGTGCCACCCAGCATCCGGGACAGGGATTCTACGAGCAGTACTTC.

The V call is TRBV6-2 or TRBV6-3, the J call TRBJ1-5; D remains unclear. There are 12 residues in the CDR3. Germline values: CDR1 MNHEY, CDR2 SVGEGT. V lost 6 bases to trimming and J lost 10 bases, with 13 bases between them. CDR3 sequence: CASSRPPGPQHF. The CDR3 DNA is TGTGCCAGCAGCCGCCCCCCGGGTCCCCAGCATTTT.

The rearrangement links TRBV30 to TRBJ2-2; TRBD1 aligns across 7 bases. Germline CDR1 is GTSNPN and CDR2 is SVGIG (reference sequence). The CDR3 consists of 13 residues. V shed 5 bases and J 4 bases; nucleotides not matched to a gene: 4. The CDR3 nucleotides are TGTGCCTGGCGACAGGGCGGCACCGGGGAGCTGTTTTTT. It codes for CAWRQGGTGELFF.

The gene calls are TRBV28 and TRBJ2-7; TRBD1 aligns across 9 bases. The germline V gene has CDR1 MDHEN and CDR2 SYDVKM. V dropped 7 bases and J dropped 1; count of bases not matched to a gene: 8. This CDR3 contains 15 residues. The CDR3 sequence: CASTAPGTGSYEQYF. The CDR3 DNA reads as TGTGCCAGCACCGCACCCGGGACAGGGTCCTACGAGCAGTACTTC.

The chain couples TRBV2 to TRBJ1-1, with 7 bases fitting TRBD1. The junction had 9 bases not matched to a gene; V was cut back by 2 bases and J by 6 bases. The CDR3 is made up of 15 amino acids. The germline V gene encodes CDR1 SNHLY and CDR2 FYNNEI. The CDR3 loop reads CASSETDQGGPEAFF. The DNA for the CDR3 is TGTGCCAGCAGTGAAACAGACCAAGGGGGCCCTGAAGCTTTCTTT.

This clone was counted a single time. This CDR3 is CASSPREGTYEQYF. The CDR3 coding sequence is TGTGCCAGCAGCCCCCGGGAGGGGACCTACGAGCAGTACTTC. The chain joins TRBV3-1 (or the pseudogene TRBV3-2) to TRBJ2-7; 8 nucleotides match TRBD2. This CDR3 is built from 14 residues. The V segment lost 4 bases and the J segment 2 bases; nucleotides outside the gene matches: 4. Germline values: CDR1 LGHDT, CDR2 YNNKEL (reference sequence).

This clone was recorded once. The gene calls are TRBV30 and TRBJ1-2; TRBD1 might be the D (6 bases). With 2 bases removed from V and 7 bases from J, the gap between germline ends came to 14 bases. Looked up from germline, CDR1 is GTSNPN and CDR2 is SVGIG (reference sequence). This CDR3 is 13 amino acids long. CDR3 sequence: CAWSPQGRGGYTF. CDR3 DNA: TGTGCCTGGAGTCCACAGGGTAGGGGTGGCTACACCTTC.